The 27 T cell receptor beta chains in this list originate from one sample, sequenced in a study of cytomegalovirus exposure and HLA in healthy donors. Vbeta (60) and Jbeta (13) primers were used in the PCR. Libraries were prepared by immunoSEQ multiplex PCR; TCRdb keeps only in-frame clonotypes and omits some of them. The sample includes over 85,000 clones, around 77% of them seen just once. Sample: PBMCs. Source of these receptors: a man aged 30 to 45 in good health and CMV-seronegative.

V gene TRBV19 combines with J gene TRBJ1-1; 8 nucleotides line up with TRBD1. The trim removed 8 bases at V and 2 bases at J, leaving 4 bases unmatched. Germline values: CDR1 LNHDA, CDR2 SQIVND (reference sequence). The CDR3 runs 13 residues. The CDR3 loop reads CASRTGGNTEAFF. The CDR3 bases are TGTGCCAGTCGCACAGGGGGAAACACTGAAGCTTTCTTT.

The rearrangement links TRBV2 to TRBJ1-2, with 8 bases identical to TRBD1. CDR1 SNHLY and CDR2 FYNNEI come from the germline V gene. Trimming at V came to 3 bases and at J to 7 bases, leaving 1 base not matched to a gene. There are 12 residues in the CDR3. CDR3: CASSEDRVGYTF. The CDR3 DNA follows: TGTGCCAGCAGTGAGGACAGGGTTGGCTACACCTTC.

The chain employs TRBV9 and TRBJ2-3; D is ambiguous. Germline CDR1 is SGDLS and CDR2 is YYNGEE. The CDR3 length is 12 residues. The V end was cut by 2 bases, the J end by 2 bases, with 3 bases between. The CDR3 spells CASSVNTDTQYF. The CDR3 nucleotides are TGTGCCAGCAGCGTTAACACAGATACGCAGTATTTT.

This rearrangement joins TRBV7-9 to TRBJ2-5; 7 bases align to TRBD2. CDR3 length equals 13 residues. Germline assignment: CDR1 SEHNR and CDR2 FQNEAQ (reference sequence). V shed 5 bases and J 5 bases; nucleotides not matched to a gene: 5. CDR3 loop: CASSRLAQETQYF. CDR3 DNA: TGTGCCAGCAGCCGACTAGCCCAGGAGACCCAGTACTTC.

The gene calls are TRBV5-5 and TRBJ2-7; D is perhaps TRBD2 (5 bases). Trimming pared 0 bases from V and 5 bases from J, leaving 9 bases between. Germline loops: CDR1 SGHKS, CDR2 YYEKEE (reference sequence). CDR3 length: 13 amino acids. The CDR3 coding sequence is TGTGCCAGCAGCTTGGCTCTAGCTCACGAGCAGTACGTC. Its translation: CASSLALAHEQYV.

The chain combines TRBV11-2 with TRBJ1-2; no clear D gene. V was cut by 1 base and J by 2 bases, with 11 bases left in between. Germline lookup yields CDR1 SGHAT and CDR2 FQNNGV. The CDR3 totals 15 residues. Here the CDR3 DNA reads TGTGCCAGCAGCTTAGTCCCCTGGGCAAACTATGGCTACACCTTC. It encodes CASSLVPWANYGYTF. The complete variable domain, with remaining parts taken from reference TRBV11-2 and TRBJ1-2, reads EAGVAQSPRYKIIEKRQSVAFWCNPISGHATLYWYQQILGQGPKLLIQFQNNGVVDDSQLPKDRFSAERLKGVDSTLKIQPAKLEDSAVYLCASSLVPWANYGYTFGSGTRLTVV.

The rearrangement joins TRBV7-9 to TRBJ2-7, with 10 bases aligning to TRBD1. CDR3 length equals 15 residues. V trimming: 4 bases; J trimming: 6 bases; junction bases outside the gene matches: 9. Germline lookup yields CDR1 SEHNR and CDR2 FQNEAQ (reference sequence). The CDR3 sequence is CASSSPTTGGTEQYF. The CDR3 DNA sequence: TGTGCCAGCAGCTCACCCACGACAGGGGGCACCGAGCAGTACTTC.

This clone was recorded once. V gene TRBV6-6 combines with J gene TRBJ2-4; 14 bases agree with TRBD2. Germline V gene sequence: CDR1 MNHNY, CDR2 SVGAGI (reference sequence). This CDR3 spans 16 amino acids. J lost 9 bases, V lost 6 bases, and 10 bases had no gene match. The CDR3 protein is CASRVGTSGGKGIQYF. CDR3 coding DNA: TGTGCCAGCAGGGTCGGGACTAGCGGGGGTAAAGGCATTCAGTACTTC.

This sequence joins TRBV5-1 and TRBJ1-6, with TRBD1 as a possible D gene (5 bases). Germline V gives CDR1 SGHRS, CDR2 YFSETQ. This CDR3 contains 17 residues. Trimming took 0 bases from V and 0 from J, leaving 10 bases between them. CDR3 region: CASSLVWGDSYNSPLHF. The CDR3 DNA reads as TGCGCCAGCAGCTTGGTTTGGGGGGACTCCTATAATTCACCCCTCCACTTT.

The chain recombines TRBV4-2 with TRBJ1-6; the D is unclear. The V gene's germline CDR1 is LGHNA and CDR2 YNFKEQ. The germline V and J ends were trimmed by 0 bases and 9 bases, with 12 bases remaining between them. The length of the CDR3 is 15 residues. CDR3 sequence reads: CASSQDREVSSPLHF. CDR3 bases: TGTGCCAGCAGCCAAGACCGGGAGGTATCTTCACCCCTCCACTTT.

This chain connects TRBV7-2 to TRBJ2-1; 9 bases are shared with TRBD2. Germline V gene sequence: CDR1 SGHTA, CDR2 FQGNSA. Trimming at V came to 0 bases and at J to 9 bases, leaving 9 bases not matched to a gene. The CDR3 is made up of 16 amino acids. The CDR3 reads CASSLAGAGGPGEQFF. The CDR3 coding sequence is TGTGCCAGCAGCTTAGCGGGGGCGGGGGGGCCGGGTGAGCAGTTCTTC.

This rearrangement joins TRBV19 to TRBJ1-2; unclear D gene. Trimming took 3 bases from V and 5 from J, leaving 13 bases between them. In germline, CDR1 is LNHDA, CDR2 SQIVND (reference sequence). The CDR3 length is 14 residues. The CDR3 spells CASSIPSIWYGYTF. The CDR3 coding sequence is TGTGCCAGTAGTATCCCATCTATTTGGTATGGCTACACCTTC. Supplemented by reference TRBV19 and TRBJ1-2, the full variable domain reads DGGITQSPKYLFRKEGQNVTLSCEQNLNHDAMYWYRQDPGQGLRLIYYSQIVNDFQKGDIAEGYSVSREKKESFPLTVTSAQKNPTAFYLCASSIPSIWYGYTFGSGTRLTVV.

This clone appeared a few times. The chain combines TRBV7-9 with TRBJ1-2, with TRBD1 matching over 7 bases. Per germline, CDR1 SEHNR and CDR2 FQNEAQ (reference sequence). This CDR3 has 16 amino acids. V was pared by 5 bases and J by 2 bases, with 11 bases of the junction left unmatched. In DNA, the CDR3 is TGTGCCAGCAGCCTCCTTGTCGAACAGGGGAACTATGGCTACACCTTC. Residues: CASSLLVEQGNYGYTF.

The chain uses TRBV5-8 and TRBJ2-5; D possibly corresponds to TRBD2 (6 bases). With 0 bases removed from V and 5 bases from J, the gap between germline ends came to 17 bases. Germline V CDR1 and CDR2: SGHTS, YDEGEE. This CDR3 spans 16 amino acids. The CDR3 reads CASSLVGFTAGETQYF. The CDR3 DNA reads TGTGCCAGCAGCTTGGTGGGGTTTACCGCGGGGGAGACCCAGTACTTC.

The V and J genes are TRBV9 and TRBJ2-5; TRBD2 agrees at 12 bases. There are 16 residues in the CDR3. The V gene end was trimmed by 0 bases and the J gene end by 2 bases; junction bases not matched to a gene: 2. From germline, CDR1 is SGDLS and CDR2 YYNGEE. CDR3 protein: CASSVGGLAGQETQYF. CDR3 DNA sequence: TGTGCCAGCAGCGTAGGAGGACTAGCGGGGCAAGAGACCCAGTACTTC.

The chain uses TRBV19 and TRBJ1-2; 9 nucleotides agree with TRBD1. CDR1 is LNHDA and CDR2 is SQIVND in the germline V gene (reference sequence). Unmatched junction bases numbered 12, after V lost 5 bases and J lost 8 bases. CDR3 size: 15 residues. DNA for the CDR3: TGTGCCAGTAGTCCTAGAACAGGGGGCGCGGGCGGCTACACCTTC. Translating gives CASSPRTGGAGGYTF.

This chain connects TRBV4-3 to TRBJ1-2; the D gene is possibly TRBD1 (5 bases). The V end lost 0 bases, the J end lost 6 bases, and 14 bases lay between the germline ends. The germline CDR1 and CDR2 sequences are LGHNA and YSLEER. This CDR3 comprises 15 residues. The chain's CDR3 is CASSQDLSQGNGYTF. In DNA form, the CDR3 reads TGCGCCAGCAGCCAAGATCTTTCGCAGGGTAATGGCTACACCTTC.

The chain has TRBV9 and TRBJ1-2; unclear D gene. CDR1 is SGDLS, CDR2 YYNGEE, per germline. Deletions cut 0 bases from V and 7 bases from J, with 13 bases between. CDR3 length: 14 residues. The CDR3 DNA reads as TGTGCCAGCAGCGTAGGGGAGGAGTTGGGTGGCTACACCTTC. Translating gives CASSVGEELGGYTF.

The V and J genes are TRBV19 and TRBJ1-2; possibly TRBD1 for D (6 bases). Germline lookup yields CDR1 LNHDA and CDR2 SQIVND (reference sequence). CDR3 length: 14 residues. V dropped 5 bases and J dropped 7 bases, with 17 bases sitting between them. CDR3 region: CASSLWTDMRGYTF. The CDR3 bases are TGTGCCAGTAGTCTTTGGACAGATATGCGTGGCTACACCTTC.

The chain links TRBV6-1 to TRBJ1-1, with no clear D. The CDR3 is 13 residues long. Germline assignment: CDR1 MNHNS and CDR2 SASEGT. Trimming cost V 7 bases and J 2 bases, with 11 bases left between them. The CDR3 coding sequence is TGTGCCAGCAAGACGGGTTCTAACACTGAAGCTTTCTTT. Encoded protein: CASKTGSNTEAFF.

This clone has a handful of counts. The chain joins TRBV6-1 to TRBJ2-7; possible D gene TRBD1, 5 bases. Trimming removed 1 base at V and 3 bases at J, with 10 bases between. Germline loops: CDR1 MNHNS, CDR2 SASEGT. The CDR3 covers 14 residues. This CDR3 reads CASSEGPGIYEQYV. The CDR3 DNA reads as TGTGCCAGCAGTGAAGGTCCAGGGATCTACGAGCAGTACGTC.

This clone was found a few times. The chain employs TRBV6-6 and TRBJ1-2, with 11 bases matching TRBD1. This CDR3 spans 16 amino acids. V lost 5 bases, J lost 4 bases, and 9 bases stayed unmatched. Germline loops: CDR1 MNHNY, CDR2 SVGAGI (reference sequence). CDR3 nucleotides: TGTGCCAGCAGTGTGTCGGGACAGGGGGAGATCTATGGCTACACCTTC. Amino acids: CASSVSGQGEIYGYTF.

V usage is TRBV5-5 and J usage is TRBJ1-4; D gene uncertain. Trimming removed 4 bases from V and 0 bases from J, with 10 bases in between. Germline V gene lookup returns CDR1 SGHKS and CDR2 YYEKEE (reference sequence). This CDR3 spans 15 amino acids. As DNA, the CDR3 is TGTGCCAGCAGCGCAAGACAAGCAACTAATGAAAAACTGTTTTTT. Translated: CASSARQATNEKLFF.

The rearrangement joins TRBV6-1 to TRBJ1-2, with D tentatively TRBD1 (6 bases). This CDR3 region has 14 residues. Germline V gives CDR1 MNHNS, CDR2 SASEGT. The V end lost 4 bases, the J end lost 4 bases, and 13 bases lay between the germline ends. As DNA, the CDR3 is TGTGCCAGCAGTGGGACAGAGAAGCTCTATGGCTACACCTTC. Its translation is CASSGTEKLYGYTF.

The genes are TRBV6-4 and TRBJ1-2; 7 bases align to TRBD1. The germline V gene has CDR1 MRHNA and CDR2 SNTAGT. This CDR3 spans 15 amino acids. The trim removed 5 bases at V and 6 bases at J, leaving 12 bases unmatched. CDR3 loop: CASSLDRVISNGYTF. The CDR3 DNA sequence: TGTGCCAGCAGTCTAGACAGGGTTATCAGTAATGGCTACACCTTC.

CDR3 nucleotide sequence: TGTGCCCTGGGGATTTCTGTGGGGCACGCCTACAATGAGCAGTTCTTC. Residues: CALGISVGHAYNEQFF. The chain has TRBV10-3 and TRBJ2-1, with D tentatively TRBD1 (5 bases). The germline V gene encodes CDR1 ENHRY and CDR2 SYGVKD. V lost 11 bases and J lost 2, with 22 bases in between. The CDR3 covers 16 residues.

The chain carries TRBV29-1 and TRBJ1-2, with a tentative D call TRBD1 (6 bases). The CDR3 has 10 residues. Germline V lookup: CDR1 SQVTM, CDR2 ANQGSEA. V was trimmed by 7 bases and J by 13 bases, leaving 16 bases between them. CDR3 sequence: CSGLDQGITF. The DNA of the CDR3 is TGCAGCGGACTGGACCAGGGGATCACCTTC.